This TCR beta chain stems from a study of cytomegalovirus exposure and HLA in healthy donors. Points from the study as a whole: In vitro work confirmed that a few CMV-associated chains recognize CMV antigens. Earlier findings revealed that most TCR beta V segments proved productive either about 90% or about 30% of the time.

Remarks on this clone: Its cognate antigen is unknown.

It was with 60 Vbeta and 13 Jbeta primers that the PCR ran. Method: immunoSEQ multiplex PCR; TCRdb's copy keeps in-frame clones and lacks some. The sample records 100,000 or so clones, about 81% being singletons. Sequences were obtained from PBMCs. This clonotype was sampled from a man aged 30-40 years in good health and CMV-seronegative.

The CDR3 region has the DNA TGTGCCAGCAGTTATTCCCTTCTTGGCACAGATACGCAGTATTTT. This translates into CASSYSLLGTDTQYF. The gene calls are TRBV6-5 and TRBJ2-3; D gene uncertain. V dropped 3 bases and J dropped 1 base, with 11 bases sitting between them. From germline, CDR1 is MNHEY and CDR2 SVGAGI. The CDR3 loop spans 15 amino acids.